What follows are 27 T cell receptor beta chains derived from one specimen sequenced in a study of blood T cell repertoires in COVID-19. Here immunoSEQ multiplex PCR was the method, and the copy in TCRdb shows in-frame clones only, minus some. The repertoire has 200,000 to 250,000 clones, 65% to 90% of them found once; the top ten carry 5.5% to 7%. The sequenced sample consisted of peripheral blood. These receptors were taken from an elderly man with acute or convalescent COVID-19.

The rearrangement uses TRBV5-4 and TRBJ2-2; D is unclear. The CDR3 loop spans 14 amino acids. V was clipped by 3 bases and J by 0 bases, with 6 bases between them. The germline V gene encodes CDR1 SGHNT and CDR2 YYREEE (reference sequence). As DNA, the CDR3 is TGTGCCAGCAGCTCTTACACGAACACCGGGGAGCTGTTTTTT. Its translation is CASSSYTNTGELFF.

The chain has TRBV5-1 and TRBJ1-2, with 7 bases lining up with TRBD1. The CDR3 runs 15 residues. J gave up 8 bases and V 4 bases, and 14 bases lay outside the gene matches. CDR1 is SGHRS and CDR2 is YFSETQ in the germline V gene. The CDR3 loop reads CASSLHTGVGEGYTF. The DNA of the CDR3 is TGCGCCAGCAGCCTCCATACAGGGGTTGGAGAAGGCTACACCTTC.

The V and J genes are TRBV7-2 and TRBJ2-7; 7 bases map to TRBD2. Germline CDR1 SGHTA, CDR2 FQGNSA. V trimming: 3 bases; J trimming: 6 bases; junction bases outside the gene matches: 8. The CDR3 sequence is 14 residues long. Here the CDR3 reads CASSLSGVPSEQYF. The CDR3 nucleotides read TGTGCCAGCAGCTTGAGCGGGGTCCCTTCCGAGCAGTACTTC.

This clone was seen once. V usage is TRBV7-9 and J usage is TRBJ2-5; 8 bases agree with TRBD2. The germline gives CDR1 SEHNR, CDR2 FQNEAQ (reference sequence). V lost 5 bases, J lost 4 bases, and 12 bases stayed unmatched. The CDR3 sequence is 16 residues long. Here the CDR3 reads CASSVRPAGVRETQYF. The CDR3 DNA sequence: TGTGCCAGCAGCGTCCGCCCAGCGGGAGTTAGAGAGACCCAGTACTTC.

This clone was counted a single time. The chain couples TRBV3-1 (or the pseudogene TRBV3-2) to TRBJ2-3, with 12 bases fitting TRBD2. The CDR3 spans 15 residues. J lost 5 bases, V lost 3 bases, and 3 bases had no gene match. From germline, CDR1 is LGHDT and CDR2 YNNKEL (reference sequence). Here the CDR3 reads CASSQRLAGEDTQYF. The CDR3 region has the DNA TGTGCCAGCAGCCAGAGACTAGCGGGAGAAGATACGCAGTATTTT.

The rearrangement uses TRBV5-1 and TRBJ1-1; unclear D gene. Germline V lookup: CDR1 SGHRS, CDR2 YFSETQ. The CDR3 spans 14 residues. Trimming left V 7 bases short and J 1 base short, with 14 bases between. The CDR3 sequence is CASSRGQSNTEAFF. DNA for the CDR3: TGCGCCAGCTCACGTGGGCAGTCGAACACTGAAGCTTTCTTT.

The chain joins TRBV5-1 to TRBJ2-5, with D tentatively TRBD2 (6 bases). Germline V CDR1 and CDR2: SGHRS, YFSETQ. CDR3 length equals 14 residues. The V end was cut by 3 bases, the J end by 5 bases, with 14 bases between. The CDR3 nucleotides read TGCGCCAGCAGCTCGGGAGCTTTCGGGGAGACCCAGTACTTC. Encoded protein: CASSSGAFGETQYF. Combining the CDR3 with reference TRBV5-1 and TRBJ2-5 gives the whole variable domain KAGVTQTPRYLIKTRGQQVTLSCSPISGHRSVSWYQQTPGQGLQFLFEYFSETQRNKGNFPGRFSGRQFSNSRSEMNVSTLELGDSALYLCASSSGAFGETQYFGPGTRLLVL.

The chain combines TRBV20-1 with TRBJ1-4; D call uncertain. The CDR3 loop spans 11 amino acids. CDR1 is DFQATT and CDR2 is SNEGSKA in the germline V gene (reference sequence). V lost 8 bases and J 5 bases, leaving 9 bases between the germline ends. The CDR3 sequence: CSPGKNEKLFF. The CDR3 nucleotides read TGCAGTCCGGGGAAAAATGAAAAACTGTTTTTT.

The CDR3, as DNA: TGTGCCAGCAGCTTGGACACTAACTATGGCTACACCTTC. Translating it yields CASSLDTNYGYTF. This chain links TRBV7-9 with TRBJ1-2; TRBD1 is a possible D gene (5 bases). V lost 3 bases and J 0 bases, leaving 5 bases between the germline ends. CDR1 and CDR2 (germline): SEHNR, FQNEAQ (reference sequence). CDR3 length: 13 residues.

This sequence joins TRBV14 and TRBJ1-3, with 7 positions matching TRBD1. V lost 8 bases, J lost 5 bases, and 15 bases stayed unmatched. The CDR3 covers 16 residues. The germline V gene has CDR1 SGHDN and CDR2 FVKESK. CDR3 protein: CASGQYPGTERNTIYF. In DNA, the CDR3 is TGTGCCAGCGGACAGTACCCCGGGACAGAGAGAAACACCATATATTTT.

The gene calls are TRBV4-2 and TRBJ2-2, with unresolved D. The CDR3 length is 14 residues. The V and J ends lost 2 bases and 1 base respectively, with 5 bases between them. Germline-derived CDR1 and CDR2 are LGHNA and YNFKEQ. The CDR3 is CASSQRVNTGELFF. CDR3 nucleotide sequence: TGTGCCAGCAGCCAAAGAGTGAACACCGGGGAGCTGTTTTTT.

The chain recombines TRBV6-5 with TRBJ1-5; possibly TRBD1 for D (6 bases). The V gene lost 5 bases and the J gene lost 6 bases, with 14 bases spanning the gap. CDR1 and CDR2 from the germline V gene are MNHEY and SVGAGI. The CDR3 runs to 14 residues. The CDR3 region has the DNA TGTGCCAGCAGTCGGGGGAGGGACACTCAGCCCCAGCATTTT. It codes for CASSRGRDTQPQHF.

The chain couples TRBV19 to TRBJ2-2; tentative D call: TRBD2 (6 bases). Germline V gene data show CDR1 as LNHDA and CDR2 as SQIVND (reference sequence). V gave up 7 bases and J gave up 2 bases, with 14 bases separating them. CDR3 length: 15 amino acids. The CDR3 DNA is TGTGCCAGTAAGGACGGGAGCCTTAACACCGGGGAGCTGTTTTTT. Amino acid sequence: CASKDGSLNTGELFF.

The chain uses TRBV28 and TRBJ2-1; tentatively, D is TRBD2 (5 bases). V lost 2 bases, J lost 14 bases, and 13 bases lay in between. The CDR3 is made up of 12 amino acids. Germline values: CDR1 MDHEN, CDR2 SYDVKM. CDR3 nucleotide sequence: TGTGCCAGCAGTTTAGACCTAGAGGAGGAGTTCTTC. It encodes CASSLDLEEEFF.

CDR3 amino acids: CASSQDPGGPSSYNEQFF. CDR3 coding DNA: TGTGCCAGCAGCCAAGATCCGGGAGGGCCGAGCTCCTACAATGAGCAGTTCTTC. The V call is TRBV4-2, the J call TRBJ2-1; 8 bases match TRBD2. V lost 0 bases and J lost 0; bases outside the gene matches: 7. In germline, CDR1 is LGHNA, CDR2 YNFKEQ. The CDR3 totals 18 residues.

The V call is TRBV9, the J call TRBJ1-2; D is uncertain. The CDR3 covers 12 residues. Germline-derived CDR1 and CDR2 are SGDLS and YYNGEE. Trimming removed 0 bases at V and 6 bases at J, with 6 bases between. CDR3 coding DNA: TGTGCCAGCAGCGTAGTATCAGATGGCTACACCTTC. This gives the protein CASSVVSDGYTF. The variable domain in full, with the rest retrieved from reference TRBV9 and TRBJ1-2, is DSGVTQTPKHLITATGQRVTLRCSPRSGDLSVYWYQQSLDQGLQFLIQYYNGEERAKGNILERFSAQQFPDLHSELNLSSLELGDSALYFCASSVVSDGYTFGSGTRLTVV.

CDR3 DNA: TGTGCCAGCTCATCACTAGCGGCGAGCTCCTACAATGAGCAGTTCTTC. It yields the protein CASSSLAASSYNEQFF. This sequence joins TRBV18 and TRBJ2-1; 8 bases are shared with TRBD2. With V trimmed by 5 bases and J by 0 bases, 6 bases remained unmatched. Germline V gene lookup returns CDR1 KGHSH and CDR2 LQKENI. The CDR3 is 16 amino acids.

The gene calls are TRBV29-1 and TRBJ1-1; D is possibly TRBD1 (5 bases). There are 13 residues in the CDR3. Germline lookup yields CDR1 SQVTM and CDR2 ANQGSEA. The V and J ends lost 7 bases and 1 base respectively, with 13 bases between them. This CDR3 reads CSAHRLQNTEAFF. The DNA for the CDR3 is TGCAGCGCACACAGGTTACAGAACACTGAAGCTTTCTTT. The full variable domain, with the rest looked up from reference TRBV29-1 and TRBJ1-1, is SAVISQKPSRDICQRGTSLTIQCQVDSQVTMMFWYRQQPGQSLTLIATANQGSEATYESGFVIDKFPISRPNLTFSTLTVSNMSPEDSSIYLCSAHRLQNTEAFFGQGTRLTVV.

This chain uses TRBV4-2 with TRBJ1-1, with 8 bases fitting TRBD1. Trimming removed 1 base from V and 0 bases from J; junction bases left unmatched: 7. This CDR3 is 17 amino acids long. The V gene's germline CDR1 is LGHNA and CDR2 YNFKEQ. This chain's CDR3 is CASSQGAGGELNTEAFF. In nucleotides, the CDR3 is TGTGCCAGCAGCCAAGGAGCAGGGGGCGAATTGAACACTGAAGCTTTCTTT.

The chain recombines TRBV2 with TRBJ1-1, with 7 bases identical to TRBD1. Trimming took 6 bases from V and 0 from J; bases not matched to a gene: 4. Germline CDR1 reads SNHLY; CDR2 reads FYNNEI. The CDR3 runs 14 residues. CDR3 protein: CASSRQGMNTEAFF. The DNA for the CDR3 is TGTGCCAGCAGCCGACAGGGCATGAACACTGAAGCTTTCTTT.

The chain has TRBV2 and TRBJ2-1; 7 nucleotides match TRBD2. This CDR3 has 18 residues. The ends lost 7 bases at V and 1 base at J; junction bases unmatched: 16. CDR1 and CDR2 from the germline V gene are SNHLY and FYNNEI. The CDR3 DNA reads as TGTGCCAGCAACCTAAGAGGGCTCGCGGGAGTATCCTACAATGAGCAGTTCTTC. It specifies CASNLRGLAGVSYNEQFF.

The chain employs TRBV5-1 and TRBJ2-3, with a possible D match to TRBD2 (5 bases). The ends were cut back, 4 bases at V and 1 base at J, with 13 bases in the middle. The germline V gene encodes CDR1 SGHRS and CDR2 YFSETQ. The CDR3 has 15 amino acids. The CDR3 DNA follows: TGCGCCAGCAGCCCAACTAGTTGGGGCACAGATACGCAGTATTTT. Residues: CASSPTSWGTDTQYF.

The rearrangement uses TRBV7-2 and TRBJ2-3; 9 bases agree with TRBD2. Germline CDR1 reads SGHTA; CDR2 reads FQGNSA. The CDR3 totals 16 residues. Losses at the gene ends were 5 bases for V and 4 bases for J; bases not matched to a gene: 10. CDR3 in amino acids: CASSQRTSVVSDTQYF. The DNA for the CDR3 is TGTGCCAGCAGCCAACGGACTAGCGTAGTTTCAGATACGCAGTATTTT.

This chain links TRBV7-2 with TRBJ1-5; D possibly corresponds to TRBD1 (6 bases). CDR3 size: 16 residues. V dropped 5 bases and J dropped 1 base, with 15 bases sitting between them. Germline CDR1 SGHTA, CDR2 FQGNSA. The CDR3 is CASSPQGTTSNQPQHF. As DNA, the CDR3 is TGTGCCAGCAGCCCTCAGGGGACGACGAGCAATCAGCCCCAGCATTTT.

V is TRBV4-1 and J is TRBJ2-1; 14 bases agree with TRBD2. The CDR3 totals 16 residues. J was trimmed by 7 bases and V by 3 bases; bases with no gene match: 5. Per germline, CDR1 MGHRA and CDR2 YSYEKL. Written as DNA, the CDR3 is TGCGCCAGCAGCCAGCCTGGGACTAGCGGGAGTAATGAGCAGTTCTTC. This gives the protein CASSQPGTSGSNEQFF.

This sequence joins TRBV19 and TRBJ1-1, with D maybe TRBD1 (5 bases). CDR3 size: 14 residues. The germline gives CDR1 LNHDA, CDR2 SQIVND (reference sequence). V was trimmed by 5 bases and J by 2 bases, leaving 12 bases between them. CDR3 amino acids: CASSPYGQNTEAFF. CDR3 in DNA: TGTGCCAGTAGTCCCTACGGACAAAACACTGAAGCTTTCTTT.

The rearrangement joins TRBV4-1 to TRBJ1-2; D not resolved. The CDR3 is 16 amino acids. V lost 0 bases to trimming and J lost 0 bases, with 11 bases between them. Germline V gene lookup returns CDR1 MGHRA and CDR2 YSYEKL. DNA of the CDR3: TGCGCCAGCAGCCAAGATAGCGCCATTTCTAACTATGGCTACACCTTC. It is translated as CASSQDSAISNYGYTF.